This is a list of T cell receptor beta chains from one sample in a study of blood T cell repertoires in COVID-19. Libraries were prepared by immunoSEQ multiplex PCR; TCRdb keeps only in-frame clonotypes and omits some of them. The sample holds more than 85,000 clones; roughly 85% are singletons and the top ten take around 39%. The source material was peripheral blood. These TCRs come from an elderly man with acute or convalescent COVID-19. The CDR3 runs from the conserved cysteine through the conserved F or W. D genes are given only for firm matches. Rows may omit the clone size; those that give it use once, few, many or a size class.

.,.,TRBV6-1,TRBJ2-7,TGTGCCAGCAGTGACGGGAGACGCATCTCCTACGAGCAGTACTTC,CASSDGRRISYEQYF
.,.,TRBV12-3/TRBV12-4,TRBJ1-1,TGTGCCAGCAGCGGTGACAGACGAACTGAAGCTTTCTTT,CASSGDRRTEAFF
few,.,TRBV3-1/TRBV3-2,TRBJ1-5,TGTGCCAGCAGCCAAGGCTCAGACAATCAGCCCCAGCATTTT,CASSQGSDNQPQHF
.,TRBD2,TRBV3-1/TRBV3-2,TRBJ2-1,TGTGCCAGCAGCCAAGACCGGGAGGGGTCCAATGAGCAGTTCTTC,CASSQDREGSNEQFF
.,TRBD2,TRBV30,TRBJ2-1,TGTGCCTGGAGTGTACCGGGAGTAGCGGGAGACAATGAGCAGTTCTTC,CAWSVPGVAGDNEQFF
.,TRBD2,TRBV6-5,TRBJ2-2,TGTGCTTCCCACCGGCGGGAGGTTGGCACCGGGGAGCTGTTTTTT,CASHRREVGTGELFF
.,.,TRBV7-8,TRBJ1-1,TGTGCCAGCAGCTTAGGTGCTATGTGGACTGAAGCTTTCTTT,CASSLGAMWTEAFF
.,TRBD1,TRBV14,TRBJ2-1,TGTGCCAGCAGCCACCGGGACAGGGGTCCATCCAATGAGCAGTTCTTC,CASSHRDRGPSNEQFF
.,TRBD1,TRBV19,TRBJ1-1,TGTGCCAGTACCATAGGAGGGACAGGGGGGAACACTGAAGCTTTCTTT,CASTIGGTGGNTEAFF
.,.,TRBV18,TRBJ1-5,TGTGCCAGCTCACCACAAGTGGGCGGGGGCAATCAGCCCCAGCATTTT,CASSPQVGGGNQPQHF
.,.,TRBV6-2/TRBV6-3,TRBJ1-2,TGTGCCAGCAGTTACTCCCAGGGTAACTATGGCTACACCTTC,CASSYSQGNYGYTF
.,TRBD1,TRBV5-8,TRBJ2-5,TGTGCCAGCAGCTTGTCCGGGACAGTCAAAGAGACCCAGTACTTC,CASSLSGTVKETQYF
.,TRBD2,TRBV30,TRBJ2-7,TGTGCCCAAAGGACTAGCGGGTACGAGCAGTACTTC,CAQRTSGYEQYF
once,TRBD1,TRBV7-6,TRBJ1-5,TGTGCCAGCAGCCAGGGGGCAACAGATAGCAATCAGCCCCAGCATTTT,CASSQGATDSNQPQHF
once,.,TRBV28,TRBJ1-3,TGTGCCAGCAGTTTACACGGAGGAGGTGGAAACACCATATATTTT,CASSLHGGGGNTIYF
many,.,TRBV7-2,TRBJ1-3,TGTGCCAGCAGCCCAGATGGCAGCTCTGGAAACACCATATATTTT,CASSPDGSSGNTIYF
many,.,TRBV24-1,TRBJ2-7,TGTGCCACCAGTGAGCAGGGGTACGAGCAGTACTTC,CATSEQGYEQYF
.,TRBD2,TRBV7-8,TRBJ2-5,TGTGCCAGCAGCCAAAGTCGCGACTCGACTAGCGGGAGAGAGACCCAGTACTTC,CASSQSRDSTSGRETQYF
.,.,TRBV19,TRBJ2-7,TGTGCCAGTAGTACCACACTCCAGGAGAGGGACGAGCAGTACTTC,CASSTTLQERDEQYF
.,.,TRBV4-3,TRBJ1-2,TGCGCCAGCAGCCAAGACAGGGGCAGTCGCGGCTACACCTTC,CASSQDRGSRGYTF
.,TRBD1,TRBV30,TRBJ1-2,TGTGCCTGGAGTGTAATGGCCAGGGGGCATGATGGCTACACCTTC,CAWSVMARGHDGYTF
.,.,TRBV21-1,TRBJ1-1,TGTGCCAGCAGCAGGGGACAGTTGAACACTGAAGCTTTCTTT,CASSRGQLNTEAFF
.,TRBD2,TRBV7-2,TRBJ2-2,TGTGCCAGCCTCGGCGGGAGGGCCCTCATGGGCGGGGAGCTGTTTTTT,CASLGGRALMGGELFF
.,.,TRBV4-1,TRBJ2-3,TGCGCCAGCAGCCAAGATCGTGGTACTTCGGATACGCAGTATTTT,CASSQDRGTSDTQYF
.,TRBD2,TRBV6-2/TRBV6-3,TRBJ2-1,TGTGCCAGCAGTTATTACGCCGGGCTAGCGGAGAAGGGCAATTACAATGAGCAGTTCTTC,CASSYYAGLAEKGNYNEQFF
.,.,TRBV27,TRBJ2-5,TGTGCCAGCAGTCTTAAGAGTTGGGACACGGGGACCCAGTACTTC,CASSLKSWDTGTQYF
.,.,TRBV30,TRBJ2-3,TGTGCCTGGACGTGGATGGGGGGTAGCACAGATACGCAGTATTTT,CAWTWMGGSTDTQYF
.,TRBD1,TRBV30,TRBJ1-4,TGTGCCTGGAGTGTATCCGTCCCCGGGACAGGGGTTAATGAAAAACTGTTTTTT,CAWSVSVPGTGVNEKLFF
.,.,TRBV28,TRBJ1-1,TGTGCCAGTAAGGAGATGAACACTGAAGCTTTCTTT,CASKEMNTEAFF
.,.,TRBV12-3/TRBV12-4,TRBJ2-1,TGTGCCAGCAGTTTACTTCTTGGGCATGAGCAGTTCTTC,CASSLLLGHEQFF
.,TRBD1,TRBV19,TRBJ2-5,TGTGCCAGTAGTATTGGACAGGGGGCCGGGGAGACCCAGTACTTC,CASSIGQGAGETQYF
.,TRBD2,TRBV6-7,TRBJ2-3,TGTGCCAGCAGTCTTCCGACTAGCGGGCACACAGATACGCAGTATTTT,CASSLPTSGHTDTQYF
few,.,TRBV4-3,TRBJ2-7,TGCGCCAGCAGCCAAGAGGCCAGCTGGAGCTCCTACGAGCAGTACTTC,CASSQEASWSSYEQYF
.,TRBD1,TRBV29-1,TRBJ2-7,TGCAGCGTCGGACAGGGGTTTCTCGAGCAGTACTTC,CSVGQGFLEQYF
.,.,TRBV5-1,TRBJ2-1,TGCGCCAGCAGCTTGGATGGGCGGGTTAGCTCCTACAATGAGCAGTTCTTC,CASSLDGRVSSYNEQFF
once,TRBD2,TRBV15,TRBJ2-2,TGTGCCACCAGCAGAGATGCGGGAGGGACCGGGGAGCTGTTTTTT,CATSRDAGGTGELFF
.,.,TRBV3-1/TRBV3-2,TRBJ2-5,TGTGCCAGCAGCCAAGGTTTAGGGGCCCAAGAGACCCAGTACTTC,CASSQGLGAQETQYF
.,TRBD1,TRBV27,TRBJ2-6,TGTGCCAGCAGTTTATCGAGGGGGCTTGGCTCTGGGGCCAACGTCCTGACTTTC,CASSLSRGLGSGANVLTF
few,TRBD1,TRBV5-8,TRBJ2-7,TGTGCCAGCAGCTGGAGAGGGAGTGCGGACAGGGGAACGGAGCAGTACTTC,CASSWRGSADRGTEQYF
.,TRBD2,TRBV14,TRBJ2-7,TGTGCCAGCAGCAAAAAAAAACCGGGGACTAGCGGGAGGGCCAGTGCTGACGAGCAGTACTTC,CASSKKKPGTSGRASADEQYF
.,.,TRBV5-8,TRBJ2-1,TGTGCCAGCCAAAGTGGGGCAGTGTTGGGTGAGCAGTTCTTC,CASQSGAVLGEQFF
.,TRBD1,TRBV28,TRBJ1-5,TGTGCCAGCGTGACAGGGGGGAGCAATCAGCCCCAGCATTTT,CASVTGGSNQPQHF
.,.,TRBV30,TRBJ2-5,TGTGCCTGGAGTGCCACTAGTCAGTACTTC,CAWSATSQYF
.,.,TRBV2,TRBJ2-5,TGTGCCAGCCGCCCTGGGCAGTACCAAGAGACCCAGTACTTC,CASRPGQYQETQYF
once,TRBD1,TRBV28,TRBJ1-4,TGTGCCAGCAGTACGACAGGGGGCTGGGAAAAACTGTTTTTT,CASSTTGGWEKLFF
.,.,TRBV24-1,TRBJ2-1,TGTGCCACCAGTGATTTGGGCGGGACCAGCTACAATGAGCAGTTCTTC,CATSDLGGTSYNEQFF
.,.,TRBV15,TRBJ1-4,TGTGCCACCAGCAGAGACAGGGTCGAGAGTGAAAAACTGTTTTTT,CATSRDRVESEKLFF
.,.,TRBV5-6,TRBJ2-7,TGTGCCAGCAGCTTAGGGGCTGGGGCGGGGTACGAGCAGTACTTC,CASSLGAGAGYEQYF
.,.,TRBV5-6,TRBJ2-3,TGTGCCAGCAGCTTCCGGTTTAGCACAGATACGCAGTATTTT,CASSFRFSTDTQYF
once,.,TRBV5-6,TRBJ1-2,TGTGCCAGCAGCACCGGGGGTAACTATGGCTACACCTTC,CASSTGGNYGYTF
.,TRBD2,TRBV25-1,TRBJ2-1,TGTGCCAGCAGTGTAGCGGGAGAACTTAGCAATGAGCAGTTCTTC,CASSVAGELSNEQFF